The 30 T cell receptor beta chains reported below all come from one sample, sequenced in a study of CD8+ T cells in alopecia areata. RNA was extracted and reverse transcribed into cDNA as the sequencing template. This table comes from immunoSEQ multiplex PCR, and its TCRdb copy is limited to in-frame clones, with some not included. The sample carries a few thousand clones, about 71% recorded once. Treatment indicated: oral pan-JAK inhibitor, 5-10 mg twice daily. Alopecia areata patients had lesional scalp punch biopsies and peripheral blood taken from them. The specimen comprised skin, sampled at week 24, from a patient treated with tofacitinib. Every receptor here comes from a human donor with alopecia areata.

This chain uses TRBV7-9 with TRBJ2-5; D remains ambiguous. The DNA end lines up better with TRBJ2-7; the J call may be wrong. The germline V gene encodes CDR1 SEHNR and CDR2 FQNEAQ (reference sequence). CDR3 length: 12 residues. The CDR3 sequence: CASSRMNHEQYF. CDR3 bases: TGTGCCAGCAGCCGAATGAATCACGAGCAGTACTTC.

V is TRBV10-3 and J is TRBJ1-6, with D hard to call. Germline loops: CDR1 ENHRY, CDR2 SYGVKD. The CDR3 is 13 amino acids. Between the trimmed V and J ends, which lost 4 bases and 7 bases, there was a span of 8 bases. CDR3 sequence reads: CAISGTDNSPLHF. The CDR3 bases are TGTGCCATCAGTGGTACAGACAATTCACCCCTCCACTTT.

CDR3 region: CASQSQGWGREKLFF. CDR3 DNA: TGTGCCAGCCAGAGTCAGGGCTGGGGCAGGGAAAAACTGTTTTTT. The J gene is TRBJ1-4, the V gene TRBV27; D may be TRBD1 (5 bases). This CDR3 is 15 amino acids long. Trimming removed 8 bases from V and 8 bases from J, with 21 bases in between. Looked up from germline, CDR1 is MNHEY and CDR2 is SMNVEV (reference sequence).

The chain combines TRBV11-2 with TRBJ2-7; D not resolved. The CDR3 runs to 16 residues. Trimming took 1 base from V and 0 from J, leaving 13 bases between them. CDR1 is SGHAT and CDR2 is FQNNGV in the germline V gene. CDR3 loop: CASSLGPNSISYEQYF. CDR3 coding DNA: TGTGCCAGCAGCTTAGGTCCTAACAGTATCTCCTACGAGCAGTACTTC.

The chain links TRBV15 to TRBJ2-1, with no clear D. V shed 1 base and J shed 8 bases, with 15 bases lying between them. From germline, CDR1 is LNHNV and CDR2 YYDKDF (reference sequence). This CDR3 spans 15 amino acids. CDR3 DNA: TGTGCCACCAGCAGAGCCGGTGGCGACTCTCATGAGCAGTTCTTC. This gives the protein CATSRAGGDSHEQFF.

With regard to this clone: A read error may produce the germline difference seen at one junction end. This chain links TRBV7-7 with TRBJ2-5, with TRBD2 identical over 10 bases. CDR1 and CDR2 from the germline V gene are SSHAT and FNYEAQ (reference sequence). This CDR3 is built from 15 residues. The CDR3 coding sequence is TGTGCTAGCAGCTTACGGCTAGCGGGGGTTGAGACCCAGTACTTC. Protein: CASSLRLAGVETQYF.

The V and J genes are TRBV4-1 and TRBJ1-4; D ambiguous. Trimming left V 2 bases short and J 0 bases short, with 13 bases between. The CDR3 loop spans 17 amino acids. CDR1 and CDR2 from the germline V gene are MGHRA and YSYEKL. The DNA for the CDR3 is TGCGCCAGCAGCCAACTAGACTTAATAGCAACTAATGAAAAACTGTTTTTT. Protein sequence: CASSQLDLIATNEKLFF.

The chain is built from TRBV5-6 and TRBJ1-5; D is uncertain. The CDR3 has 16 residues. Trimming cost V 3 bases and J 7 bases, with 20 bases left between them. Per the germline V gene, CDR1 is SGHDT and CDR2 is YYEEEE. The chain's CDR3 is CASSYNEEGPLQPQHF. The DNA of the CDR3 is TGTGCCAGCAGCTACAACGAGGAAGGGCCCCTCCAGCCCCAGCATTTT. Supplemented by reference TRBV5-6 and TRBJ1-5, the full variable domain reads DAGVTQSPTHLIKTRGQQVTLRCSPKSGHDTVSWYQQALGQGPQFIFQYYEEEERQRGNFPDRFSGHQFPNYSSELNVNALLLGDSALYLCASSYNEEGPLQPQHFGDGTRLSIL.

The chain recombines TRBV30 with TRBJ1-1, with TRBD1 as a possible D gene (5 bases). Germline CDR1 reads GTSNPN; CDR2 reads SVGIG (reference sequence). The V and J ends lost 2 bases and 8 bases respectively, with 15 bases between them. CDR3 length equals 13 residues. The CDR3 nucleotides are TGTGCCTGGAGTCTGTTTGGTGGGGGAGAAGCTTTCTTT. This gives the protein CAWSLFGGGEAFF.

A few counts support this clone. CDR3 in amino acids: CASSYVGGSDTQYF. In DNA, the CDR3 is TGTGCCAGCAGTTACGTGGGGGGCTCAGATACGCAGTATTTT. The V call is TRBV6-6, the J call TRBJ2-3; either TRBD1 or TRBD2 may supply D (6 bases each). Germline values: CDR1 MNHNY, CDR2 SVGAGI (reference sequence). The CDR3 covers 14 residues. Trimming cost V 2 bases and J 4 bases, with 10 bases left between them.

The gene calls are TRBV6-1 and TRBJ2-2, with 9 bases matching TRBD1. This CDR3 is built from 15 residues. Unmatched junction bases numbered 8, after V lost 7 bases and J lost 5 bases. The germline CDR1 and CDR2 sequences are MNHNS and SASEGT. In nucleotides, the CDR3 is TGTGCCAGCATCGCATGGACAGGGGAAACCGGGGAGCTGTTTTTT. It yields the protein CASIAWTGETGELFF.

This clone was seen only once. This chain joins TRBV19 and TRBJ1-1; no firm D call. There are 15 residues in the CDR3. CDR1 is LNHDA and CDR2 is SQIVND in the germline V gene (reference sequence). V dropped 1 base and J dropped 5 bases, with 14 bases sitting between them. In DNA, the CDR3 is TGTGCCAGTAGTATAGCCCATTTAACGAGAACTGAAGCTTTCTTT. This translates into CASSIAHLTRTEAFF.

V and J are TRBV5-1 and TRBJ2-7, with TRBD2 as a possible D gene (6 bases). CDR3 length: 13 residues. Germline loops: CDR1 SGHRS, CDR2 YFSETQ. V was clipped by 0 bases and J by 4 bases, with 8 bases between them. CDR3 in amino acids: CASSLAAGYEQYF. CDR3 nucleotide sequence: TGCGCCAGCAGCTTGGCTGCGGGGTACGAGCAGTACTTC.

In this sample, this clone turned up a few times. The chain recombines TRBV14 with TRBJ2-1; TRBD1 is a possible D gene (6 bases). V was cut by 1 base and J by 0 bases, with 7 bases left in between. The CDR3 consists of 15 residues. Germline assignment: CDR1 SGHDN and CDR2 FVKESK. CDR3 in DNA: TGTGCCAGCAGCCAAGGCAGGGGCTCCTACAATGAGCAGTTCTTC. Translated, it gives CASSQGRGSYNEQFF. The full variable domain, rest sourced from reference TRBV14 and TRBJ2-1, is EAGVTQFPSHSVIEKGQTVTLRCDPISGHDNLYWYRRVMGKEIKFLLHFVKESKQDESGMPNNRFLAERTGGTYSTLKVQPAELEDSGVYFCASSQGRGSYNEQFFGPGTRLTVL.

The V call is TRBV19, the J call TRBJ2-5; D might be TRBD2 (5 bases). Near its end, the DNA agrees better with TRBJ2-7, so the J call may be wrong. CDR1 is LNHDA and CDR2 is SQIVND in the germline V gene (reference sequence). The CDR3 length is 16 residues. This chain's CDR3 is CASSLNFGVRRNEQYF. The CDR3 DNA sequence: TGTGCCAGTAGTCTCAATTTCGGGGTTAGGAGGAACGAGCAGTACTTC.

This clone came up a few times. The gene calls are TRBV30 and TRBJ2-7; 9 positions match TRBD1. CDR1 and CDR2 (germline): GTSNPN, SVGIG (reference sequence). The CDR3 is made up of 15 amino acids. V was clipped by 3 bases and J by 1 base; unmatched bases: 7. The CDR3 spells CAWSVPGTGSYEQYF. The CDR3 region has the DNA TGTGCCTGGAGCGTGCCGGGGACAGGGTCCTACGAGCAGTACTTC.

The chain carries TRBV7-9 and TRBJ2-5, with TRBD1 matching 8 bases. In germline, CDR1 is SEHNR, CDR2 FQNEAQ (reference sequence). Trimming at V came to 2 bases and at J to 5 bases, leaving 10 bases not matched to a gene. The CDR3 has 16 residues. The DNA of the CDR3 is TGTGCCAGCAGCTTAATTCAGGGGGCGATGGCGGAGACCCAGTACTTC. Encoded protein: CASSLIQGAMAETQYF. The variable domain in full, with the rest retrieved from reference TRBV7-9 and TRBJ2-5, is DTGVSQNPRHKITKRGQNVTFRCDPISEHNRLYWYRQTLGQGPEFLTYFQNEAQLEKSRLLSDRFSAERPKGSFSTLEIQRTEQGDSAMYLCASSLIQGAMAETQYFGPGTRLLVL.

This chain joins TRBV6-5 and TRBJ1-2; 7 bases agree with TRBD1. J gave up 4 bases and V 10 bases, and 6 bases lay outside the gene matches. The CDR3 is 12 residues long. CDR1 is MNHEY and CDR2 is SVGAGI in the germline V gene. As DNA, the CDR3 is TGTGCCACAAGACAGGGCCTCTATGGCTACACCTTC. Protein: CATRQGLYGYTF.

The table lists this clone with a few counts. V gene TRBV11-2 combines with J gene TRBJ2-5, with a weak D call TRBD2 (5 bases). V gave up 1 base and J gave up 1 base, with 10 bases separating them. This CDR3 is built from 15 residues. The germline gives CDR1 SGHAT, CDR2 FQNNGV. DNA for the CDR3: TGTGCCAGCAGCTTAGGTTGGCTAGCCCAAGAGACCCAGTACTTC. Protein: CASSLGWLAQETQYF.

This clone was observed a handful of times. Distinct nucleotide sequences in the sample also encode this CDR3. The chain recombines TRBV5-1 with TRBJ2-3; 7 positions match TRBD1. Per the germline V gene, CDR1 is SGHRS and CDR2 is YFSETQ. With V trimmed by 0 bases and J by 4 bases, 5 bases remained unmatched. The CDR3 totals 15 residues. The CDR3 nucleotides read TGCGCCAGCAGCTTGGAGACAGGGACCTCAGATACGCAGTATTTT. Translation: CASSLETGTSDTQYF.

V gene TRBV28 combines with J gene TRBJ1-2; 9 nucleotides match TRBD1. The CDR3 is 13 amino acids. Germline CDR1 MDHEN, CDR2 SYDVKM. After removal of 8 bases from V and 0 bases from J, the junction contained 1 base not matched to a gene. CDR3 in amino acids: CASGTGSNYGYTF. The CDR3 region has the DNA TGTGCCAGCGGGACAGGGTCTAACTATGGCTACACCTTC.

The CDR3 loop reads CASSPGTLANTGELFF. For the CDR3, the DNA is TGTGCCAGCAGCCCGGGGACTCTCGCGAACACCGGGGAGCTGTTTTTT. The chain links TRBV9 to TRBJ2-2; maybe TRBD2 (6 bases). The germline V and J ends were trimmed by 4 bases and 0 bases, with 13 bases remaining between them. CDR1 is SGDLS, CDR2 YYNGEE, per germline. The CDR3 runs to 16 residues.

The J gene is TRBJ1-5, the V gene TRBV27; no definite D call. Trimming cost V 6 bases and J 1 base, with 10 bases left between them. The CDR3 is 14 amino acids. The germline CDR1 and CDR2 sequences are MNHEY and SMNVEV (reference sequence). CDR3 sequence (DNA): TGTGCCAGCAGACCGGCCGGGAGCAATCAGCCCCAGCATTTT. It specifies CASRPAGSNQPQHF.

This chain uses TRBV9 with TRBJ2-2, with 8 bases matching TRBD2. The J segment lost 0 bases and the V segment lost 0 bases, leaving 1 base of the junction unmatched. CDR1 and CDR2 (germline): SGDLS, YYNGEE. The length of the CDR3 is 16 residues. The chain's CDR3 is CASSVAGGPNTGELFF. The DNA for the CDR3 is TGTGCCAGCAGCGTAGCGGGGGGGCCGAACACCGGGGAGCTGTTTTTT. Based on the CDR3 plus reference TRBV9 and TRBJ2-2, the full variable domain is DSGVTQTPKHLITATGQRVTLRCSPRSGDLSVYWYQQSLDQGLQFLIQYYNGEERAKGNILERFSAQQFPDLHSELNLSSLELGDSALYFCASSVAGGPNTGELFFGEGSRLTVL.

This clone showed up just a few times. The genes are TRBV7-8 and TRBJ2-3; D gene uncertain. The CDR3 extends over 13 amino acids. From germline, CDR1 is SGHVS and CDR2 FQNEAQ. V gave up 0 bases and J gave up 4 bases, with 5 bases separating them. The CDR3 nucleotides read TGTGCCAGCAGCTTAGCGGGATCAGATACGCAGTATTTT. Translated, it gives CASSLAGSDTQYF.

The chain has TRBV27 and TRBJ2-7; possible D gene TRBD1, 6 bases. Germline-derived CDR1 and CDR2 are MNHEY and SMNVEV (reference sequence). The CDR3 length is 14 residues. The V gene lost 0 bases and the J gene lost 3 bases, with 9 bases spanning the gap. CDR3 nucleotides: TGTGCCAGCAGTTTATCCACAGGGTTCTACGAGCAGTACTTC. It translates to CASSLSTGFYEQYF.

This clone showed up just once. The V and J genes are TRBV10-3 and TRBJ2-5; TRBD1 is a possible D gene (5 bases). From germline, CDR1 is ENHRY and CDR2 SYGVKD. CDR3 size: 13 residues. V shed 10 bases and J shed 0 bases, with 12 bases lying between them. The CDR3 region is CATLGAYQETQYF. Here the CDR3 DNA reads TGTGCCACCTTAGGGGCGTACCAAGAGACCCAGTACTTC.

The chain uses TRBV6-5 and TRBJ1-5; 8 bases align to TRBD1. The CDR3 sequence is 15 residues long. V lost 5 bases, J lost 6 bases, and 9 bases stayed unmatched. In germline, CDR1 is MNHEY, CDR2 SVGAGI. The CDR3 DNA sequence: TGTGCCAGCAGTCAATCAGGGCAGGGGGCTCAGCCCCAGCATTTT. The encoded protein is CASSQSGQGAQPQHF.

This chain uses TRBV4-1 with TRBJ1-6; 10 nucleotides align to TRBD1. The germline V gene encodes CDR1 MGHRA and CDR2 YSYEKL. J gave up 10 bases and V 5 bases, and 5 bases lay outside the gene matches. The CDR3 is 14 amino acids. The chain's CDR3 is CASSNRDRGSPLHF. The DNA of the CDR3 is TGCGCCAGCAGCAACCGGGACAGGGGCTCACCCCTCCACTTT.

The chain employs TRBV4-3 and TRBJ2-3; TRBD1 aligns across 7 bases. The V and J ends lost 0 bases and 0 bases, in that order; junction bases with no gene match: 3. The CDR3 is 16 amino acids. Per germline, CDR1 LGHNA and CDR2 YSLEER. This CDR3 is CASSQDRGGSTDTQYF. The CDR3, as DNA: TGCGCCAGCAGCCAAGATCGAGGGGGCAGCACAGATACGCAGTATTTT.